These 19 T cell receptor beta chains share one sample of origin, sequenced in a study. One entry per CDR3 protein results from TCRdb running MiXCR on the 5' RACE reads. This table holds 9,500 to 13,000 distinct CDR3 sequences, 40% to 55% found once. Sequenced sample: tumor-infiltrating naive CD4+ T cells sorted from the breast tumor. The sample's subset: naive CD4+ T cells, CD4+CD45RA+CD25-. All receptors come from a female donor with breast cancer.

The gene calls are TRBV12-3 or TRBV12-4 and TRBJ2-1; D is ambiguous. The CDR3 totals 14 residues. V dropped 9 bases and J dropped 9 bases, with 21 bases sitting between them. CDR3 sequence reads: CASSPGSSIGEQFF. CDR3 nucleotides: TGTGCCAGTTCCCCGGGCTCCTCCATAGGTGAGCAGTTCTTC.

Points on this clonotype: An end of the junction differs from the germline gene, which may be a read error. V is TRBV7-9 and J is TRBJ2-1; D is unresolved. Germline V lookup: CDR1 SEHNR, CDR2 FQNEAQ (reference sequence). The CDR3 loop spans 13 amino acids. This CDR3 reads CVSSLESANEQFF. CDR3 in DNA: TGTGTCAGCAGCCTAGAGTCTGCCAATGAGCAGTTCTTC.

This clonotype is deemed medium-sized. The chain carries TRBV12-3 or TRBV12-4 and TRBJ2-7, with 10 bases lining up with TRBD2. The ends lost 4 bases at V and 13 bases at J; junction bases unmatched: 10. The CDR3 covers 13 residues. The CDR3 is CASSSTGTSVLYF. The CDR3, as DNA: TGTGCCAGCAGTTCGACCGGGACTAGCGTTTTATACTTC.

CDR3 coding DNA: TGTGCCAGCAGCTTCATACAGGGACCTAATTTCCCAAATCAGCCCCAGCATTTT. This codes for CASSFIQGPNFPNQPQHF. V usage is TRBV11-2 and J usage is TRBJ1-5; D is perhaps TRBD1 (6 bases). V lost 3 bases to trimming and J lost 4 bases, with 22 bases between them. Germline CDR1 SGHAT, CDR2 FQNNGV. The length of the CDR3 is 18 residues.

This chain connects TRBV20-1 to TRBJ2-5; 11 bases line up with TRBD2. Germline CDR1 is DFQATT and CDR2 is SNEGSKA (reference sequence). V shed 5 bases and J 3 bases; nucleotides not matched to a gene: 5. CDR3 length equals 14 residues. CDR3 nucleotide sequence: TGCAGTGCTGGGCCTAGCGGGAGGAAAGAGACCCAGTACTTC. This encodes CSAGPSGRKETQYF.

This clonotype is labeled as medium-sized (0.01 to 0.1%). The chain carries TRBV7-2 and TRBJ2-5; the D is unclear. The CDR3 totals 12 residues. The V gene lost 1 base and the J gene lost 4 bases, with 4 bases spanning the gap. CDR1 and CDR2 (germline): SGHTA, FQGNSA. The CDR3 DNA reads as TGTGCCAGCAGCTTAGTACTAGAGACCCAGTACTTC. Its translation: CASSLVLETQYF.

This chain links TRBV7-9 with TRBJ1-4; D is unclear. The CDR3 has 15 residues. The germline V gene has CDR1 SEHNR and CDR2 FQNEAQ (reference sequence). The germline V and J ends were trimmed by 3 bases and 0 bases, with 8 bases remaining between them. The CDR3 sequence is CASSFLRPTNEKLFF. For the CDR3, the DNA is TGTGCCAGCAGCTTCCTACGGCCAACTAATGAAAAACTGTTTTTT.

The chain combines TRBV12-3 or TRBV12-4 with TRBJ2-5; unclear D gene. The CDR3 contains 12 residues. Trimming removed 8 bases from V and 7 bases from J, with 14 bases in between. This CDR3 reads CASSRPLGTQYF. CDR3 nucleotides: TGTGCCAGCTCGAGACCGTTAGGGACCCAGTACTTC.

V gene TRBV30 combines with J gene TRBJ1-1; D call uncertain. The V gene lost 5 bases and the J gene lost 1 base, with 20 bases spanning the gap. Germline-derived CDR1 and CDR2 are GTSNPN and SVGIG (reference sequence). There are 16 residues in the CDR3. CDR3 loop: CAWDGGPGAENTEAFF. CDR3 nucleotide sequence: TGTGCCTGGGACGGAGGACCGGGAGCCGAGAACACTGAAGCTTTCTTT.

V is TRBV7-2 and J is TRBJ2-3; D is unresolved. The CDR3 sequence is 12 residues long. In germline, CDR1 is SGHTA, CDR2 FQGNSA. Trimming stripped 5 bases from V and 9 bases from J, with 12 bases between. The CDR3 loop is CASSLTRFTQYF. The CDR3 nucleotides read TGTGCCAGCAGCCTGACTCGATTCACGCAGTATTTT.

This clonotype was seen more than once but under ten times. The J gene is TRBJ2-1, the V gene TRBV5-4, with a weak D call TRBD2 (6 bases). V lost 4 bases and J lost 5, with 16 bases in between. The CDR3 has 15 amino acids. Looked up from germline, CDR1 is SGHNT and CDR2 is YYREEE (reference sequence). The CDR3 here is CASSRLASEHNEQFF. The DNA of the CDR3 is TGTGCCAGCAGCCGCTTGGCTAGCGAGCACAATGAGCAGTTCTTC.

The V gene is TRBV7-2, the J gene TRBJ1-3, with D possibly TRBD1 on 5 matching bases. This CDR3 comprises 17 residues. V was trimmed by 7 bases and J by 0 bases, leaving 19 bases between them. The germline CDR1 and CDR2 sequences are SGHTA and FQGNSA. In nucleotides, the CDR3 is TGTGCCAGCAACAAAGGGACCAGGCGAGGCTCTGGAAACACCATATATTTT. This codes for CASNKGTRRGSGNTIYF.

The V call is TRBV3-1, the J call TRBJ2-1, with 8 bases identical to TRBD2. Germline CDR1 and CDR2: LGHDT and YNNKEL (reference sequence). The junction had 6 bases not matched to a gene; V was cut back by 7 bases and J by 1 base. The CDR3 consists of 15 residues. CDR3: CASTKAGASYNEQFF. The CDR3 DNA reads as TGTGCCAGCACCAAAGCGGGAGCGTCCTACAATGAGCAGTTCTTC.

CDR3: CASIGSPGGWETQYF. In DNA form, the CDR3 reads TGTGCCAGCATCGGTTCCCCCGGGGGCTGGGAGACCCAGTACTTC. V gene TRBV12-3 or TRBV12-4 combines with J gene TRBJ2-5, with D perhaps being TRBD1 or TRBD2 (6 bases each). This CDR3 is 15 amino acids long. Trimming pared 7 bases from V and 5 bases from J, leaving 20 bases between.

In DNA form, the CDR3 reads TGTGCCAGCAGCTCCGAGGACAGGGTCTACGAGCAGTACTTC. It translates to CASSSEDRVYEQYF. This rearrangement joins TRBV7-9 to TRBJ2-7; the match to TRBD1 covers 8 bases. The CDR3 contains 14 residues. The V segment lost 4 bases and the J segment 3 bases; nucleotides outside the gene matches: 5. Germline CDR1 is SEHNR and CDR2 is FQNEAQ (reference sequence).

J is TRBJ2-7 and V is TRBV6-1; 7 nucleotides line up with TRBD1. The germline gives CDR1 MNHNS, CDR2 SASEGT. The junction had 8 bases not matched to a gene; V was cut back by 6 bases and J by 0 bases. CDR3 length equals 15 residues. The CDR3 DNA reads TGTGCCAGCAGAGCCGGGACAGCGAACTCCTACGAGCAGTACTTC. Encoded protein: CASRAGTANSYEQYF.

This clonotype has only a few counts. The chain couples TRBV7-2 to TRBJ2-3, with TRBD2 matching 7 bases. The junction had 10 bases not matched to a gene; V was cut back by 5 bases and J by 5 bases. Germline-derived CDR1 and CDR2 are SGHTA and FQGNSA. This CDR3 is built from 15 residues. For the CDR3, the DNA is TGTGCCAGCAGCGCTGCTAGCGGAAGGGGAGATACGCAGTATTTT. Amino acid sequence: CASSAASGRGDTQYF.

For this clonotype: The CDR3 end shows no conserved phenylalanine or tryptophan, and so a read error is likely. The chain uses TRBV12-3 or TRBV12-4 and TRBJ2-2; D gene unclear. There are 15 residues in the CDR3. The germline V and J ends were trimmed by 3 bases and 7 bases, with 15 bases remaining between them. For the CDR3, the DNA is TGTGCCAGCAGTTTCGATCCCACGACGCTCGGGGAGCTGTTTCTT. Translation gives CASSFDPTTLGELFL.

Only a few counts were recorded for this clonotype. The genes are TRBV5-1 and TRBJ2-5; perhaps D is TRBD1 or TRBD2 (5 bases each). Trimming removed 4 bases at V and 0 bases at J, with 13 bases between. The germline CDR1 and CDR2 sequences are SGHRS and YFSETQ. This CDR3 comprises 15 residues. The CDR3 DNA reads TGCGCCAGCAGCGCGAATTGGGGGAACCAAGAGACCCAGTACTTC. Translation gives CASSANWGNQETQYF. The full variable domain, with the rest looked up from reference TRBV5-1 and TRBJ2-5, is KAGVTQTPRYLIKTRGQQVTLSCSPISGHRSVSWYQQTPGQGLQFLFEYFSETQRNKGNFPGRFSGRQFSNSRSEMNVSTLELGDSALYLCASSANWGNQETQYFGPGTRLLVL.